The T cell receptor (beta chain) under discussion was sequenced for a study of regulatory T cells in long-lasting Graves disease. This clonotype was found many times. Trimming shortened V by 5 bases and J by 4 bases, and 11 bases separated the two germline ends. Germline V gene data show CDR1 as SGHTA and CDR2 as FQGTGA. CDR3 size: 13 residues. Construction of TCR beta libraries relied on iRepertoire HTBI primers and on Arm-PCR targeting CDR3 regions. TCRdb passed the multiplex PCR reads through MiXCR, listing each CDR3 protein once. The sample consists of some 500,000 distinct CDR3 sequences, approximately 16% of them appearing once. Noted time point: newly diagnosed GD, antithyroid drugs for less than 3 months. Scientists built the TCR library using RNA that was extracted from PBMCs. This sample was also put to use in a study of T cells in Graves' hyperthyroidism and ophthalmopathy.

This receptor was taken from a woman aged 35-65 years with Graves disease. The V gene is TRBV7-3, the J gene TRBJ1-1; maybe TRBD1 (5 bases). The source material was peripheral blood mononuclear cells (PBMCs), sampled at new diagnosis, from a patient treated with antithyroid drugs. DNA of the CDR3: TGTGCCAGCAGCAGCTCGGGGGGCACTGAAGCTTTCTTT. Amino acid sequence: CASSSSGGTEAFF.